The 32 T cell receptor beta chains below were found in one sample sequenced in a study of T cells in localized non-small cell lung cancer. Clones were read by immunoSEQ multiplex PCR, and TCRdb kept only the in-frame ones, dropping some. This table has over 45,000 clones, over 85% appearing once. The sequencing used peripheral blood, collected before any cancer treatment. The receptors were gathered from a man aged 35 to 69 with stage I squamous cell lung carcinoma.

V gene TRBV7-3 combines with J gene TRBJ2-7, with 13 positions matching TRBD2. J gave up 4 bases and V 2 bases, and 2 bases lay outside the gene matches. The CDR3 loop spans 15 amino acids. The germline V gene has CDR1 SGHTA and CDR2 FQGTGA. The CDR3 reads CASSLGLAGVYEQYF. CDR3 nucleotides: TGTGCCAGCAGCTTAGGACTAGCGGGAGTTTACGAGCAGTACTTC.

Here the CDR3 reads CASSWGLQETQYF. CDR3 sequence (DNA): TGTGCCAGCAGCTGGGGACTTCAAGAGACCCAGTACTTC. The J gene is TRBJ2-5, the V gene TRBV7-9, with a possible D match to TRBD2 (6 bases). Trimming left V 4 bases short and J 2 bases short, with 8 bases between. The V gene's germline CDR1 is SEHNR and CDR2 FQNEAQ (reference sequence). The CDR3 runs to 13 residues. Full variable domain (rest looked up from reference TRBV7-9 and TRBJ2-5): DTGVSQNPRHKITKRGQNVTFRCDPISEHNRLYWYRQTLGQGPEFLTYFQNEAQLEKSRLLSDRFSAERPKGSFSTLEIQRTEQGDSAMYLCASSWGLQETQYFGPGTRLLVL.

The gene calls are TRBV19 and TRBJ2-2, with D perhaps TRBD2 (6 bases). The V end lost 3 bases, the J end lost 7 bases, and 15 bases lay between the germline ends. The length of the CDR3 is 15 residues. Germline V gives CDR1 LNHDA, CDR2 SQIVND (reference sequence). The CDR3 DNA follows: TGTGCCAGTAGTATTAGACTGCCGGAGGGCGGGGAGCTGTTTTTT. Amino acids: CASSIRLPEGGELFF.

The chain couples TRBV4-1 to TRBJ2-2, with a tentative D call TRBD1 (5 bases). CDR1 and CDR2 from the germline V gene are MGHRA and YSYEKL. The V end lost 2 bases, the J end lost 1 base, and 8 bases lay between the germline ends. The CDR3 runs 15 residues. As DNA, the CDR3 is TGCGCCAGCAGCCAACCCCAGGGGAACACCGGGGAGCTGTTTTTT. Residues: CASSQPQGNTGELFF.

The chain links TRBV18 to TRBJ1-1, with D tentatively TRBD1 (5 bases). The CDR3 runs to 14 residues. CDR1 is KGHSH and CDR2 is LQKENI in the germline V gene. Trimming stripped 5 bases from V and 3 bases from J, with 13 bases between. CDR3 loop: CASSAGPADTEAFF. The CDR3 DNA reads TGTGCCAGCTCAGCAGGGCCCGCGGACACTGAAGCTTTCTTT.

The genes are TRBV7-8 and TRBJ2-2, with 9 bases identical to TRBD1. The CDR3 has 20 amino acids. The ends lost 3 bases at V and 4 bases at J; junction bases unmatched: 18. The germline CDR1 and CDR2 sequences are SGHVS and FQNEAQ. CDR3 DNA: TGTGCCAGCAGCTTCCCCGTAAACGGGACAGGGAGGCCTAGCACCGGGGAGCTGTTTTTT. Amino acid sequence: CASSFPVNGTGRPSTGELFF.

CDR3 sequence reads: CASSRTALEGYTF. The DNA for the CDR3 is TGTGCCAGCAGTCGGACAGCTCTTGAAGGCTACACCTTC. The rearrangement links TRBV6-1 to TRBJ1-2, with D maybe TRBD1 (6 bases). The germline CDR1 and CDR2 sequences are MNHNS and SASEGT. Trimming left V 5 bases short and J 8 bases short, with 15 bases between. The CDR3 consists of 13 residues.

The chain combines TRBV7-2 with TRBJ2-1; D uncertain. The CDR3 length is 12 residues. CDR1 and CDR2 from the germline V gene are SGHTA and FQGNSA. V lost 0 bases, J lost 12 bases, and 9 bases lay in between. DNA for the CDR3: TGTGCCAGCAGCTTAGCGCCCGGGTGGCAGTTCTTC. Residues: CASSLAPGWQFF.

The chain is built from TRBV4-3 and TRBJ2-5; D remains ambiguous. Germline assignment: CDR1 LGHNA and CDR2 YSLEER. V dropped 0 bases and J dropped 9 bases, with 17 bases sitting between them. The CDR3 length is 15 residues. CDR3 nucleotide sequence: TGCGCCAGCAGCCAAGACATCTCTAAGTCGGTGTCCCAGTACTTC. Its translation is CASSQDISKSVSQYF.

J is TRBJ1-3 and V is TRBV30, with D tentatively TRBD1 (6 bases). V was trimmed by 1 base and J by 0 bases, leaving 10 bases between them. Germline CDR1 and CDR2: GTSNPN and SVGIG (reference sequence). This CDR3 comprises 15 residues. The CDR3 reads CAWSATGRSGNTIYF. The DNA of the CDR3 is TGTGCCTGGAGTGCAACAGGGCGCTCTGGAAACACCATATATTTT. Together with reference TRBV30 and TRBJ1-3, the CDR3 gives the full variable domain: SQTIHQWPATLVQPVGSPLSLECTVEGTSNPNLYWYRQAAGRGLQLLFYSVGIGQISSEVPQNLSASRPQDRQFILSSKKLLLSDSGFYLCAWSATGRSGNTIYFGEGSWLTVV.

This sequence joins TRBV7-2 and TRBJ2-5, with D maybe TRBD1 (6 bases). Trimming took off 1 base at V and 4 bases at J, with 13 bases between the two ends. Looked up from germline, CDR1 is SGHTA and CDR2 is FQGNSA. This CDR3 region has 15 residues. The CDR3 DNA follows: TGTGCCAGCAGCTTAGACGGTAGAGGGGGAGAGACCCAGTACTTC. Its protein is CASSLDGRGGETQYF.

The chain uses TRBV7-2 and TRBJ2-7; 11 bases map to TRBD2. Germline CDR1 reads SGHTA; CDR2 reads FQGNSA. The CDR3 sequence is 17 residues long. V shed 5 bases, J shed 6 bases, and the junction held 15 bases outside the gene matches. Written as DNA, the CDR3 is TGTGCCAGCAGCCTTAACGACTTACTAGCGGGAGCCGGCGAGCAGTACTTC. This sequence encodes CASSLNDLLAGAGEQYF. Combining the CDR3 with reference TRBV7-2 and TRBJ2-7 gives the whole variable domain GAGVSQSPSNKVTEKGKDVELRCDPISGHTALYWYRQSLGQGLEFLIYFQGNSAPDKSGLPSDRFSAERTGGSVSTLTIQRTQQEDSAVYLCASSLNDLLAGAGEQYFGPGTRLTVT.

This chain connects TRBV7-3 to TRBJ2-7; TRBD2 agrees at 13 bases. V lost 4 bases to trimming and J lost 7 bases; unmatched junction nucleotides: 10. The germline V gene has CDR1 SGHTA and CDR2 FQGTGA. CDR3 size: 16 residues. The DNA for the CDR3 is TGTGCCAGCAGCTCCCGGACTAGCGGGAGAATAGATGAGCAGTACTTC. Its translation: CASSSRTSGRIDEQYF.

This clone came up a few times. The chain recombines TRBV29-1 with TRBJ2-3; TRBD1 is a possible D gene (6 bases). The ends were cut back, 1 base at V and 2 bases at J, with 10 bases in the middle. The length of the CDR3 is 14 residues. Germline V lookup: CDR1 SQVTM, CDR2 ANQGSEA. CDR3 in amino acids: CSVEVGASTDTQYF. For the CDR3, the DNA is TGCAGCGTTGAAGTGGGGGCCTCCACAGATACGCAGTATTTT.

The chain combines TRBV11-2 with TRBJ2-2; D call uncertain. This CDR3 has 15 amino acids. The germline V and J ends were trimmed by 6 bases and 1 base, with 12 bases remaining between them. Germline V gene sequence: CDR1 SGHAT, CDR2 FQNNGV. The CDR3 DNA follows: TGTGCCAGCAGGCTGGGGTTTTTGAACACCGGGGAGCTGTTTTTT. Amino acid sequence: CASRLGFLNTGELFF.

The rearrangement links TRBV4-1 to TRBJ2-7; D is ambiguous. The CDR3 length is 15 residues. Trimming stripped 0 bases from V and 2 bases from J, with 11 bases between. Germline V lookup: CDR1 MGHRA, CDR2 YSYEKL. CDR3 sequence reads: CASSQEKTSTYEQYF. For the CDR3, the DNA is TGCGCCAGCAGCCAAGAAAAGACTTCTACCTACGAGCAGTACTTC.

The genes are TRBV6-5 and TRBJ2-1, with D maybe TRBD1 (6 bases). The germline V gene has CDR1 MNHEY and CDR2 SVGAGI. Trimming removed 6 bases from V and 7 bases from J, with 16 bases in between. This CDR3 has 14 residues. CDR3: CASRAWQGRNEQFF. The CDR3 DNA is TGTGCCAGCAGAGCCTGGCAGGGGCGGAATGAGCAGTTCTTC.

The chain joins TRBV5-6 to TRBJ1-4; TRBD1 aligns across 7 bases. The CDR3 covers 16 residues. Germline assignment: CDR1 SGHDT and CDR2 YYEEEE. Trimming removed 3 bases from V and 0 bases from J; junction bases left unmatched: 5. In nucleotides, the CDR3 is TGTGCCAGCAGCTCCCGGGACAGAGCAACTAATGAAAAACTGTTTTTT. It translates to CASSSRDRATNEKLFF.

J is TRBJ1-3 and V is TRBV15; 11 bases map to TRBD1. CDR3 size: 17 residues. Trimming removed 4 bases from V and 2 bases from J; junction bases left unmatched: 7. Germline V lookup: CDR1 LNHNV, CDR2 YYDKDF (reference sequence). The CDR3 protein is CATSTSGQGATGNTIYF. CDR3 sequence (DNA): TGTGCCACCAGCACAAGCGGACAGGGGGCGACTGGAAACACCATATATTTT.

This chain joins TRBV20-1 and TRBJ1-1; D remains unclear. The CDR3 runs to 11 residues. Germline CDR1 reads DFQATT; CDR2 reads SNEGSKA (reference sequence). Here the CDR3 DNA reads TGCAGCGAACTGAGAAACACTGAAGCTTTCTTT. Its translation is CSELRNTEAFF.

The chain has TRBV4-3 and TRBJ2-7; D may match TRBD1 or TRBD2 (5 bases each). The V end lost 0 bases, the J end lost 5 bases, and 23 bases lay between the germline ends. The germline V gene encodes CDR1 LGHNA and CDR2 YSLEER. CDR3 length: 18 residues. The DNA for the CDR3 is TGCGCCAGCAGCCAAGACCTTCTTCGAGGGCAGGGAATACACGAGCAGTACTTC. It codes for CASSQDLLRGQGIHEQYF.

This chain connects TRBV29-1 to TRBJ2-3, with 9 bases identical to TRBD2. There are 12 residues in the CDR3. V dropped 6 bases and J dropped 4; count of bases not matched to a gene: 2. Germline-derived CDR1 and CDR2 are SQVTM and ANQGSEA. CDR3 sequence (DNA): TGCAGCGTCATAGCGGGAGCAGATACGCAGTATTTT. It codes for CSVIAGADTQYF.

V gene TRBV7-3 combines with J gene TRBJ2-1; D uncertain. Germline V lookup: CDR1 SGHTA, CDR2 FQGTGA. V gave up 5 bases and J gave up 8 bases, with 19 bases separating them. The CDR3 sequence is 15 residues long. The CDR3: CASSPPGPQVDEQFF. The CDR3 DNA follows: TGTGCCAGCAGCCCCCCCGGACCTCAAGTCGATGAGCAGTTCTTC.

The J gene is TRBJ2-5, the V gene TRBV5-1; 8 bases line up with TRBD2. The germline gives CDR1 SGHRS, CDR2 YFSETQ. The CDR3 sequence is 16 residues long. After removal of 1 base from V and 5 bases from J, the junction contained 10 bases not matched to a gene. DNA of the CDR3: TGCGCCAGCAGCTTGTCCCCACGGCGGGAGGCGGAGACCCAGTACTTC. Translation gives CASSLSPRREAETQYF.

The chain links TRBV19 to TRBJ1-5, with no clear D. Trimming took off 3 bases at V and 5 bases at J, with 5 bases between the two ends. The CDR3 covers 12 residues. Germline V CDR1 and CDR2: LNHDA, SQIVND (reference sequence). For the CDR3, the DNA is TGTGCCAGTAGTATTAGGGATCAGCCCCAGCATTTT. Translation gives CASSIRDQPQHF.

In regard to this clone: At one of its ends the junction is not consistent with the germline gene, which may arise from a read error. The chain joins TRBV7-2 to TRBJ2-4; D perhaps matches TRBD2 (6 bases). The CDR3 loop spans 13 amino acids. Germline V CDR1 and CDR2: SGHTA, FQGNSA. Here the CDR3 DNA reads TGTGCCAGCAGCCCCACGGACTACTTCGGGGTTAACTTC. Translation gives CASSPTDYFGVNF.

The chain recombines TRBV6-1 with TRBJ2-1; 8 bases agree with TRBD2. Losses at the gene ends were 4 bases for V and 6 bases for J; bases not matched to a gene: 14. There are 17 residues in the CDR3. In germline, CDR1 is MNHNS, CDR2 SASEGT. CDR3 bases: TGTGCCAGCAGTGTTCATTTAGCGGGAAAGTCCCGCAATGAGCAGTTCTTC. It encodes CASSVHLAGKSRNEQFF.

This chain links TRBV19 with TRBJ1-4; D might be TRBD1 (5 bases). Germline lookup yields CDR1 LNHDA and CDR2 SQIVND (reference sequence). There are 12 residues in the CDR3. The V end lost 5 bases, the J end lost 10 bases, and 11 bases lay between the germline ends. This CDR3 reads CASSAYRGKLFF. As DNA, the CDR3 is TGTGCCAGTAGTGCCTATAGGGGAAAACTGTTTTTT.

The V and J genes are TRBV7-3 and TRBJ2-3; D unclear. V was shortened by 2 bases and J by 0 bases, with 6 bases between the two germline ends. CDR3 length: 14 amino acids. Germline V gene sequence: CDR1 SGHTA, CDR2 FQGTGA. CDR3 sequence (DNA): TGTGCCAGCAGCTTAGGCCTAAGCACAGATACGCAGTATTTT. Translating gives CASSLGLSTDTQYF.

The rearrangement joins TRBV4-1 to TRBJ2-7, with D uncertain. Germline assignment: CDR1 MGHRA and CDR2 YSYEKL. Deletions cut 0 bases from V and 7 bases from J, with 7 bases between. The CDR3 is 12 residues long. The CDR3 loop reads CASSQDSIEQYF. DNA of the CDR3: TGCGCCAGCAGCCAAGATTCGATAGAGCAGTACTTC.

This CDR3 is CAWSRLVGPGQETQYF. The CDR3 region has the DNA TGTGCCTGGAGTAGGTTGGTGGGGCCGGGCCAAGAGACCCAGTACTTC. The chain uses TRBV30 and TRBJ2-5; D may be TRBD1 (5 bases). Germline CDR1 and CDR2: GTSNPN and SVGIG (reference sequence). The CDR3 contains 16 residues. V lost 2 bases to trimming and J lost 1 base, with 17 bases between them.

The V gene is TRBV4-2, the J gene TRBJ2-1; D is ambiguous. This CDR3 is 14 amino acids long. Trimming shortened V by 4 bases and J by 2 bases, and 9 bases separated the two germline ends. Germline CDR1 reads LGHNA; CDR2 reads YNFKEQ. CDR3 DNA sequence: TGTGCCAGCAGCCCCCCTAGGGCCTACAATGAGCAGTTCTTC. As protein: CASSPPRAYNEQFF.